The 2 T cell receptor beta chains below come from one sample, sequenced in a study of cytomegalovirus exposure and HLA in healthy donors. This PCR relied on a set of 60 Vbeta primers and 13 Jbeta primers. Using immunoSEQ multiplex PCR, the repertoire was profiled, and TCRdb retains in-frame clones only, with some absent. The sample gives 90,000 to 100,000 clones, around 66% of which show up once; 3.5% to 4.5% is in the top ten. Sequencing was done on a sample of PBMCs. These TCRs come from a man aged 25 to 45 in good health and CMV-seronegative.

The CDR3 spells CASGLGQGGNYGYTF. The CDR3 nucleotides read TGTGCTAGTGGTTTGGGGCAGGGAGGGAACTATGGCTACACCTTC. J is TRBJ1-2 and V is TRBV12-5; tentative D call: TRBD1 (5 bases). The V gene's germline CDR1 is LGHNT and CDR2 FRNRAP. Trimming removed 1 base from V and 2 bases from J, with 11 bases in between. This CDR3 contains 15 residues.

The chain is built from TRBV10-3 and TRBJ2-7; 8 nucleotides align to TRBD1. CDR1 is ENHRY, CDR2 SYGVKD, per germline. Trimming took 0 bases from V and 6 from J; bases not matched to a gene: 7. The CDR3 loop spans 15 amino acids. Here the CDR3 DNA reads TGTGCCATCAGTGAGTCAGAGTGGCAGGGGGCCGAGCAGTACTTC. It translates to CAISESEWQGAEQYF.